Listed below are T cell receptor beta chains from one sample, sequenced in a study of identical twins. TCRdb passed the 5' RACE reads through MiXCR, listing each CDR3 protein once. The sample shows some 1,700,000 distinct CDR3 sequences, about 32% of them seen only once. The sequenced material came from cord blood. All receptors come from a newborn girl in good health. Both conserved end residues are part of each CDR3. A D gene is named only where the DNA matches it firmly. Clone sizes are given selectively: once, few, many, or a class where the clone is expanded.

CDR3,DNA,V,D,J,size
CAWTGLTYEQYF,TGTGCCTGGACGGGCCTTACCTACGAGCAGTACTTC,TRBV30,.,TRBJ2-7,.
CASSYGTWGTYEQYF,TGTGCCAGCAGTTACGGGACCTGGGGAACCTACGAGCAGTACTTC,TRBV28,.,TRBJ2-7,.
CASSEQRPTAETQYF,TGTGCCAGCAGTGAACAGCGGCCGACGGCAGAGACCCAGTACTTC,TRBV25-1,.,TRBJ2-5,.
CASSPYIRGSSYEQYF,TGTGCCAGCAGCCCATATATTAGGGGTAGCTCCTACGAGCAGTACTTC,TRBV7-9,.,TRBJ2-7,.
CASSSLHRDRDYGYTF,TGTGCCAGCAGCTCTCTACACCGCGACAGGGACTATGGCTACACCTTC,TRBV7-9,TRBD1,TRBJ1-2,few
CSAVLGVAQYF,TGCAGTGCTGTTCTAGGAGTGGCGCAGTATTTT,TRBV20-1,.,TRBJ2-3,few
CASSDHGTLSTDTQYF,TGTGCCAGCAGCGATCACGGGACCCTTAGCACAGATACGCAGTATTTT,TRBV9,.,TRBJ2-3,.
CASSLLAGVLLSTDTQYF,TGTGCCAGCAGCTTACTAGCGGGGGTTCTTCTTAGCACAGATACGCAGTATTTT,TRBV7-9,TRBD2,TRBJ2-3,few
CASSLRFSYEQYF,TGTGCCAGCAGCTTACGGTTTTCCTACGAGCAGTACTTC,TRBV7-2,.,TRBJ2-7,many
CSAGKTANSANEQFF,TGCAGTGCTGGGAAAACAGCAAATTCAGCCAATGAGCAGTTCTTC,TRBV20-1,.,TRBJ2-1,.
CSARRIEQFF,TGCAGTGCTAGGAGAATCGAGCAGTTCTTC,TRBV20-1,.,TRBJ2-1,once
CSPDGTPTGGTQYF,TGCAGCCCAGACGGGACACCGACCGGGGGTACGCAGTATTTT,TRBV20-1,.,TRBJ2-3,.
CSVEGTGEQYF,TGCAGCGTTGAAGGGACAGGCGAGCAGTACTTC,TRBV29-1,TRBD1,TRBJ2-7,few
CASRSSGRPDTQYF,TGTGCCAGCAGGTCTAGCGGGAGGCCAGATACGCAGTATTTT,TRBV4-2,TRBD2,TRBJ2-3,many
CASSQGMGNTEAFF,TGTGCCAGCAGCCAAGGGATGGGGAACACTGAAGCTTTCTTT,TRBV7-9,.,TRBJ1-1,.
CAVGLSDTQYF,TGTGCCGTCGGGCTCTCAGATACGCAGTATTTT,TRBV5-4,.,TRBJ2-3,.
CASSQEGAGGTQYF,TGTGCCAGCAGCCAAGAGGGGGCAGGAGGTACGCAGTATTTT,TRBV4-2,.,TRBJ2-3,.
CSVAVGRPSLATNEKLFF,TGCAGCGTTGCGGTCGGCCGCCCCTCCCTCGCAACTAATGAAAAACTGTTTTTT,TRBV29-1,.,TRBJ1-4,many
CASSPREAANVLTF,TGTGCCAGCAGCCCCCGGGAGGCCGCCAACGTCCTGACTTTC,TRBV12-3/TRBV12-4,TRBD2,TRBJ2-6,few